The 12 T cell receptor beta chains presented below share a single source sample, sequenced in a study of T cell responses to AZD1222 COVID-19 vaccine. Sequencing used immunoSEQ multiplex PCR; TCRdb keeps in-frame clones, though not all of them. The table lists 100,000 to 150,000 clones, over 75% of them singletons. This specimen was peripheral blood, taken on day 0 of AZD1222 vaccination. The receptor source for this set is an adult in good health.

The rearrangement uses TRBV20-1 and TRBJ2-5; no definite D call. Germline lookup yields CDR1 DFQATT and CDR2 SNEGSKA (reference sequence). The CDR3 is 11 amino acids. Deletions cut 4 bases from V and 4 bases from J, with 7 bases between. CDR3 in DNA: TGCAGTGCTATCCTCGGAGAGACCCAGTACTTC. Translation: CSAILGETQYF.

This clone occurred once. The chain carries TRBV7-8 and TRBJ2-7, with a tentative D call TRBD1 (6 bases). The CDR3 extends over 14 amino acids. Germline V CDR1 and CDR2: SGHVS, FQNEAQ. V was cut by 5 bases and J by 5 bases, with 16 bases left in between. The CDR3 nucleotides read TGTGCCAGCAGCCCCCAAGGGGGTGTCAACGAGCAGTACTTC. Translation: CASSPQGGVNEQYF.

V usage is TRBV11-3 and J usage is TRBJ2-7, with D perhaps TRBD2 (6 bases). Trimming removed 0 bases at V and 1 base at J, with 7 bases between. The CDR3 is 14 amino acids. CDR1 is SGHNT, CDR2 YENEEA, per germline. The CDR3 nucleotides are TGTGCCAGCAGCTTAGAGGGGGGATCCTACGAGCAGTACTTC. Protein product: CASSLEGGSYEQYF.

The rearrangement joins TRBV3-1 (or the pseudogene TRBV3-2) to TRBJ1-5, with D possibly matching TRBD1 (5 bases). CDR1 LGHDT and CDR2 YNNKEL come from the germline V gene (reference sequence). This CDR3 contains 15 residues. V gave up 0 bases and J gave up 6 bases, with 12 bases separating them. CDR3 bases: TGTGCCAGCAGCCAAGAAACACAGGAGGGTCAGCCCCAGCATTTT. Its translation: CASSQETQEGQPQHF.

The genes are TRBV30 and TRBJ1-1, with D tentatively TRBD1 (6 bases). V lost 4 bases to trimming and J lost 11 bases, with 32 bases between them. This CDR3 has 17 residues. CDR1 is GTSNPN and CDR2 is SVGIG in the germline V gene (reference sequence). The chain's CDR3 is CAWKRAVWGQRDSKAFF. As DNA, the CDR3 is TGTGCCTGGAAGCGAGCTGTATGGGGGCAGAGGGATTCGAAGGCTTTCTTT.

The chain employs TRBV6-2 or TRBV6-3 and TRBJ1-5; D might be TRBD1 (6 bases). This CDR3 contains 15 residues. CDR1 is MNHEY, CDR2 SVGEGT, per germline. The V end lost 1 base, the J end lost 6 bases, and 13 bases lay between the germline ends. CDR3 sequence reads: CASSYFGGWSQPQHF. In nucleotides, the CDR3 is TGTGCCAGCAGTTACTTCGGGGGCTGGTCTCAGCCCCAGCATTTT.

This clone appeared a single time. The V call is TRBV5-1, the J call TRBJ2-1; D is possibly TRBD1 (5 bases). CDR1 is SGHRS, CDR2 YFSETQ, per germline. V gave up 4 bases and J gave up 0 bases, with 11 bases separating them. The CDR3 runs 15 residues. In DNA, the CDR3 is TGCGCCAGCAGCACGACTGACAGCTCCTACAATGAGCAGTTCTTC. Translated, it gives CASSTTDSSYNEQFF.

The J gene is TRBJ1-3, the V gene TRBV2; D remains unclear. Looked up from germline, CDR1 is SNHLY and CDR2 is FYNNEI. The CDR3 sequence is 13 residues long. V was shortened by 6 bases and J by 0 bases, with 6 bases between the two germline ends. CDR3 nucleotide sequence: TGTGCCAGCAGGGGGAGCTCTGGAAACACCATATATTTT. Translation: CASRGSSGNTIYF.

The chain combines TRBV4-3 with TRBJ2-7, with D possibly called TRBD1 or TRBD2 (5 bases each). This CDR3 contains 15 residues. Germline-derived CDR1 and CDR2 are LGHNA and YSLEER. The V gene lost 3 bases and the J gene lost 0 bases, with 12 bases spanning the gap. The CDR3 coding sequence is TGCGCCAGCAGCCAGCTCCGGGACGGCTCCTACGAGCAGTACTTC. Translation gives CASSQLRDGSYEQYF.

In this sample, this clone turned up a few times. The rearrangement joins TRBV28 to TRBJ2-5, with 7 bases aligning to TRBD1. The CDR3 totals 16 residues. V shed 3 bases, J shed 5 bases, and the junction held 12 bases outside the gene matches. The germline V gene encodes CDR1 MDHEN and CDR2 SYDVKM. Here the CDR3 reads CASSLPRQGGLETQYF. The DNA of the CDR3 is TGTGCCAGCAGTTTGCCTCGACAGGGTGGGCTGGAGACCCAGTACTTC.

V gene TRBV30 combines with J gene TRBJ1-5; TRBD1 might be the D (6 bases). From germline, CDR1 is GTSNPN and CDR2 SVGIG (reference sequence). Trimming pared 2 bases from V and 6 bases from J, leaving 17 bases between. CDR3 size: 15 residues. The CDR3 nucleotides are TGTGCCTGGAGTAACCGGCGGGGGGCTCTTCAGCCCCAGCATTTT. Translated, it gives CAWSNRRGALQPQHF.

The rearrangement links TRBV12-1 to TRBJ1-2; the table's D gene call, TRBD1, was not cross checked with the DNA. TRBV12-1 is deemed a pseudogene. The CDR3 length is 19 residues. CDR3 sequence: CASSFVVVVTQVSNYGYTF. The CDR3 nucleotides read TGTGCCAGCAGCTTTGTCGTAGTGGTCACACAGGTTTCTAACTATGGCTACACCTTC.